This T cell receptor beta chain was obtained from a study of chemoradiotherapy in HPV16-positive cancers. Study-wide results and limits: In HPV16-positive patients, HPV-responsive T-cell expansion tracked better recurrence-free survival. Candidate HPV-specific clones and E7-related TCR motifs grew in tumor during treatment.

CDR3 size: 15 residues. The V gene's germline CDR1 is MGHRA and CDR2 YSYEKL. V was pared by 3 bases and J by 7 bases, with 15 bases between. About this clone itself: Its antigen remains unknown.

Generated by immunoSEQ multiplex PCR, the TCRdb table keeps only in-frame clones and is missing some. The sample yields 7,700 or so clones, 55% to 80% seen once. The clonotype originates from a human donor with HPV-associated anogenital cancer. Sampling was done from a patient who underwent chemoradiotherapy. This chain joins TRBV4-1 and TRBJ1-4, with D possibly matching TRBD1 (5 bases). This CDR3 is CASSHPTDLSEKLFF. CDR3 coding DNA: TGCGCCAGCAGCCACCCGACAGACCTTAGTGAAAAACTGTTTTTT.